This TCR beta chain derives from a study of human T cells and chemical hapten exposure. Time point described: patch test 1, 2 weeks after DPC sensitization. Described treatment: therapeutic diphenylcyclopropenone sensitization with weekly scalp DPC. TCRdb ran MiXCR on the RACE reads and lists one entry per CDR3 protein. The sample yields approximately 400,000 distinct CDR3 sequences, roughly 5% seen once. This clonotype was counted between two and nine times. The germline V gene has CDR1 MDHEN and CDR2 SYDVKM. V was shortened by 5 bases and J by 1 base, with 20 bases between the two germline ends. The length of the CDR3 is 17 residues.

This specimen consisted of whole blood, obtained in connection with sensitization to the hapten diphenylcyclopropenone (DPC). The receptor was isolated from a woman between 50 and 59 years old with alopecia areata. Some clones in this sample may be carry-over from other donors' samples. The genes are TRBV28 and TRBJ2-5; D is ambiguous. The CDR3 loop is CASSLLKPRHGQETQYF. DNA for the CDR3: TGTGCCAGCAGTCTACTAAAACCGAGACACGGCCAAGAGACCCAGTACTTC.